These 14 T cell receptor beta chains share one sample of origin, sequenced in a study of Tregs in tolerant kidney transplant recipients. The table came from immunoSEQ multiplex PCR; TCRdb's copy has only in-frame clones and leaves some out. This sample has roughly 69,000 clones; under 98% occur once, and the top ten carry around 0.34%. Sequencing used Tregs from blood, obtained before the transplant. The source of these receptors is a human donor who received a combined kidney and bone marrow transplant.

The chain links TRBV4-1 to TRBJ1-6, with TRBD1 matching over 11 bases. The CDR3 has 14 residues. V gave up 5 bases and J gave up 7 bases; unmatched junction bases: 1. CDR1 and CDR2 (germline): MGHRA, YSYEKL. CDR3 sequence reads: CASSGQGANSPLHF. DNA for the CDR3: TGCGCCAGCAGCGGACAGGGGGCGAATTCACCCCTCCACTTT.

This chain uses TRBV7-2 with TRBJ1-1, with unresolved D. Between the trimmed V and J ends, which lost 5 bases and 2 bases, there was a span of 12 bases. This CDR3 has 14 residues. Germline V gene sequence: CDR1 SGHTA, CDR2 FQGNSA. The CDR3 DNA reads TGTGCCAGCAGCCCACAACGACATAACACTGAAGCTTTCTTT. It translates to CASSPQRHNTEAFF.

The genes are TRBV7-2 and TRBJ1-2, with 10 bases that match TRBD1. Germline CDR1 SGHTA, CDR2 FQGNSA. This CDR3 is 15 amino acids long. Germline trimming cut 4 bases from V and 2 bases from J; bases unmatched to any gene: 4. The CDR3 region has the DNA TGTGCCAGCAGCTCCACGACAGGGGGCAACTATGGCTACACCTTC. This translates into CASSSTTGGNYGYTF.

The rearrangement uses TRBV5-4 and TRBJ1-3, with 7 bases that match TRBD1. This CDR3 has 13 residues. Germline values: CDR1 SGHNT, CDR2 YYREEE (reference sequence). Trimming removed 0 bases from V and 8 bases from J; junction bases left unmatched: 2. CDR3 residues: CASSLDRGDTIYF. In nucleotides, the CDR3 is TGTGCCAGCAGCTTGGACAGGGGAGACACCATATATTTT.

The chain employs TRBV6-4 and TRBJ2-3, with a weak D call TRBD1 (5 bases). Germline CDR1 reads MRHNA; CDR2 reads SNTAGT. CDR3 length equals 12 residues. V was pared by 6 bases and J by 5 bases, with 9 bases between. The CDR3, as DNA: TGTGCCAGCAGCCACCAGGGAGATACGCAGTATTTT. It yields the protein CASSHQGDTQYF.

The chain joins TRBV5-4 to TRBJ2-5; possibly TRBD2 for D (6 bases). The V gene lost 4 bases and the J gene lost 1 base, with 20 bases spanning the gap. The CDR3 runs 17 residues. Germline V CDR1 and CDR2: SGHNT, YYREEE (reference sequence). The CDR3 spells CASSRGLKVFLQETQYF. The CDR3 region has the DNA TGTGCCAGCAGCCGGGGACTTAAGGTCTTTCTCCAAGAGACCCAGTACTTC.

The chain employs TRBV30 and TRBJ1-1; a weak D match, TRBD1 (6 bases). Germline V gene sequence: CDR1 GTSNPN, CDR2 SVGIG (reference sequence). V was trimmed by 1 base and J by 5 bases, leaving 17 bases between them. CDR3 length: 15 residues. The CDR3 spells CAWSDLKTGRTEAFF. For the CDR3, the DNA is TGTGCCTGGAGTGATCTAAAGACAGGTAGGACTGAAGCTTTCTTT.

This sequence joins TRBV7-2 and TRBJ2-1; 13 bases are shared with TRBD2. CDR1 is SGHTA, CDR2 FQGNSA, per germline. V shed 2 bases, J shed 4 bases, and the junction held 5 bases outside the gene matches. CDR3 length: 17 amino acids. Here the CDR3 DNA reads TGTGCCAGCAGCTTAACTAGCGGGGGGGTAGCGTACAATGAGCAGTTCTTC. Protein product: CASSLTSGGVAYNEQFF.

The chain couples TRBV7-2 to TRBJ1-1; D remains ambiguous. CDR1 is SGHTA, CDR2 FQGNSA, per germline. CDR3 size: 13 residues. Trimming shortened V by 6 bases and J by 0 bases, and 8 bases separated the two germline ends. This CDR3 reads CASRPGVNTEAFF. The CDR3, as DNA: TGTGCCAGCAGACCCGGGGTGAACACTGAAGCTTTCTTT. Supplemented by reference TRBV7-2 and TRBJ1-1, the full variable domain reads GAGVSQSPSNKVTEKGKDVELRCDPISGHTALYWYRQSLGQGLEFLIYFQGNSAPDKSGLPSDRFSAERTGGSVSTLTIQRTQQEDSAVYLCASRPGVNTEAFFGQGTRLTVV.

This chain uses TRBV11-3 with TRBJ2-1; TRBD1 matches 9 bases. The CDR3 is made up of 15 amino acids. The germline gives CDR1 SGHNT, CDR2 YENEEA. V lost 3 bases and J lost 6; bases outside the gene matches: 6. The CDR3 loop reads CASSFEGQGLNEQFF. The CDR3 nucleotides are TGTGCCAGCAGCTTTGAGGGACAGGGTCTCAATGAGCAGTTCTTC.

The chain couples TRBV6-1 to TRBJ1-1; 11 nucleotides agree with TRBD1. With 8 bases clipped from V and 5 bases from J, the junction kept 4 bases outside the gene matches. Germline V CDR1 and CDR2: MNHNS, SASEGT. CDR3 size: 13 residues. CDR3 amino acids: CASVGTGGTEAFF. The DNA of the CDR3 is TGTGCCAGCGTAGGGACAGGGGGAACTGAAGCTTTCTTT.

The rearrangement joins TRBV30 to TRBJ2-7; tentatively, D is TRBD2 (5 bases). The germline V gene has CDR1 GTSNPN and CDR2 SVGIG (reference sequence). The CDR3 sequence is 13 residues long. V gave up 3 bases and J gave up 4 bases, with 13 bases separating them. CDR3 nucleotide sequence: TGTGCCTGGAGCTTCGAGCGGAATTACGAGCAGTACTTC. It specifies CAWSFERNYEQYF.

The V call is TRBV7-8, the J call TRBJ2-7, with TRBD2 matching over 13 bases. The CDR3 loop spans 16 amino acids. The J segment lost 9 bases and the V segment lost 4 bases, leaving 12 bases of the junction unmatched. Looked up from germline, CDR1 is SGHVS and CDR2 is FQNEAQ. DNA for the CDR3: TGTGCCAGCAGCTCCCCCGGCAGACTAGCGGGAGGACGGCAGTACTTC. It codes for CASSSPGRLAGGRQYF.

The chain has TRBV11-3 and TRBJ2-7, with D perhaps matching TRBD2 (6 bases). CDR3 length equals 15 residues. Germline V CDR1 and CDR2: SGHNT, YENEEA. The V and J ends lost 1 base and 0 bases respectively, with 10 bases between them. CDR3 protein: CASSLAGTDSYEQYF. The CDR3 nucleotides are TGTGCCAGCAGCTTAGCCGGGACTGACTCCTACGAGCAGTACTTC.